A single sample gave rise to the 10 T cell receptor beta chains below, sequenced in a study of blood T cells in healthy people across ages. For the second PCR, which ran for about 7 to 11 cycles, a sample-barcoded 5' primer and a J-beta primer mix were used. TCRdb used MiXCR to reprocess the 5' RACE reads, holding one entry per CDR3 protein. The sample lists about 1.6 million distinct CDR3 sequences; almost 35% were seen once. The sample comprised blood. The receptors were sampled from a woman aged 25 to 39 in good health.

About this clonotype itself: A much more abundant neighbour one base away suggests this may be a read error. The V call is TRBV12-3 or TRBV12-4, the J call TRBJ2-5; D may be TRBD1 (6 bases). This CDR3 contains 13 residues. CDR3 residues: CASARTAQEAQYF. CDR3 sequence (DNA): TGTGCCAGCGCTCGGACAGCGCAAGAGGCCCAGTACTTC.

The CDR3 reads CATSSRALPGHPKGNTEAFF. CDR3 nucleotide sequence: TGTGCCACCTCTTCACGGGCCTTACCGGGACACCCTAAGGGGAACACTGAAGCTTTCTTT. The V gene is TRBV27, the J gene TRBJ1-1; D perhaps matches TRBD1 (6 bases). The CDR3 length is 20 residues. Germline CDR1 reads MNHEY; CDR2 reads SMNVEV (reference sequence). Trimming took 10 bases from V and 1 from J, leaving 34 bases between them.

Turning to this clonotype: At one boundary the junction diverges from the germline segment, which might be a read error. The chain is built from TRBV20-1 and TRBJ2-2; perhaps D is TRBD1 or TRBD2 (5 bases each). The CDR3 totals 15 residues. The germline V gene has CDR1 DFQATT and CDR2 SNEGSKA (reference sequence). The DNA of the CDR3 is TGCAGTACTAGAATAGGGACGAGCGGATCCGGGGAGCTGTTTTTT. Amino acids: CSTRIGTSGSGELFF.

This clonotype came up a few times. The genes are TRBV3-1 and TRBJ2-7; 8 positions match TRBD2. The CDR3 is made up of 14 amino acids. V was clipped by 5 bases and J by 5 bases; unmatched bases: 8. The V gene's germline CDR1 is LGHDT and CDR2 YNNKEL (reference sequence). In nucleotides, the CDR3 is TGTGCCAGCAGCGGGCGGGGGGTCTGGAACGAGCAGTACTTC. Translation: CASSGRGVWNEQYF.

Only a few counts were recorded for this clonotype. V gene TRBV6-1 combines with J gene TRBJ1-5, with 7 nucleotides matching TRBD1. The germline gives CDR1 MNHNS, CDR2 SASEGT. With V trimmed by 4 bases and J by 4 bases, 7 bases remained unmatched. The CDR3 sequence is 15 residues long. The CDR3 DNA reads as TGTGCCAGCAGTGGGGGACAGCACTCGAATCAGCCCCAGCATTTT. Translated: CASSGGQHSNQPQHF.

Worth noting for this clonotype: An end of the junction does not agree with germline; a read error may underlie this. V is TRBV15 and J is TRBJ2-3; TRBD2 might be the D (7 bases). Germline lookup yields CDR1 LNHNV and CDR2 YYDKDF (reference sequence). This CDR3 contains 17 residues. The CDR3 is CATSRAKAGARTDTQYF. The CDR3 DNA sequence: TGTGCCACCAGCAGAGCGAAGGCGGGGGCCCGCACGGATACGCAGTATTTT.

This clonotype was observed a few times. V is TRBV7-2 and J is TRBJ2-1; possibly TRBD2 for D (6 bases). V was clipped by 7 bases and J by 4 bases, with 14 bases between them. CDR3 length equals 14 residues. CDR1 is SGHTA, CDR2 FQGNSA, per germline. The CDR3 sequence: CASKVLTSYNEQFF. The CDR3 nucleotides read TGTGCCAGCAAGGTCCTGACTAGTTACAATGAGCAGTTCTTC.

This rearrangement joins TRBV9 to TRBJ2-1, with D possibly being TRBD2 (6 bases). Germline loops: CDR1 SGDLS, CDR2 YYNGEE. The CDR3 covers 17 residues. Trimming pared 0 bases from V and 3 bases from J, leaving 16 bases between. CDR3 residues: CASSVDVGGIIYNEQFF. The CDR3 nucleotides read TGTGCCAGCAGCGTAGATGTTGGGGGGATAATCTACAATGAGCAGTTCTTC.

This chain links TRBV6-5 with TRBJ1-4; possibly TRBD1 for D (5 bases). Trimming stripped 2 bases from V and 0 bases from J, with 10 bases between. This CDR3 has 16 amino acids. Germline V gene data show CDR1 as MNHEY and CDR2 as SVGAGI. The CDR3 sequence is CASSYRAGATNEKLFF. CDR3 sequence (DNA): TGTGCCAGCAGTTACCGGGCGGGGGCAACTAATGAAAAACTGTTTTTT.

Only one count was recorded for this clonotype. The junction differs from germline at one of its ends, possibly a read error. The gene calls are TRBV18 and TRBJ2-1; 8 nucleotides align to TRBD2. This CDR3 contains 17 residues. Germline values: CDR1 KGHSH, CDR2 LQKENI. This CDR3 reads CASSPIKSGSSYSEQFF. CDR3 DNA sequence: TGTGCCAGCTCACCTATAAAAAGCGGGAGTTCCTACAGTGAGCAGTTCTTC. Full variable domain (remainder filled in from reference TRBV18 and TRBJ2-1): NAGVMQNPRHLVRRRGQEARLRCSPMKGHSHVYWYRQLPEEGLKFMVYLQKENIIDESGMPKERFSAEFPKEGPSILRIQQVVRGDSAAYFCASSPIKSGSSYSEQFFGPGTRLTVL.